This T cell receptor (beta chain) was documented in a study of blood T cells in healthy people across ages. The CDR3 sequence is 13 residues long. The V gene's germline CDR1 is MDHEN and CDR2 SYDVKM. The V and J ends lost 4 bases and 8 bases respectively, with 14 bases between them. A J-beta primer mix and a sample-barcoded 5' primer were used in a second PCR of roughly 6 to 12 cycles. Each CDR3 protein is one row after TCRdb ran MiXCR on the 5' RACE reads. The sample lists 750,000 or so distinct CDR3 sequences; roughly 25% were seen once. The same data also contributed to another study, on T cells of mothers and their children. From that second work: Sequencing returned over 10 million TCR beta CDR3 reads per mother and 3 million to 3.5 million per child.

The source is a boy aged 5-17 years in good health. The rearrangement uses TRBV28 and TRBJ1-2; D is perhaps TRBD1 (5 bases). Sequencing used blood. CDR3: CASSSFGTRGYTF. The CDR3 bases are TGTGCCAGCAGTTCATTCGGGACGAGGGGCTACACCTTC.